The next 23 T cell receptor beta chains were all read from a single sample in a study of cytomegalovirus exposure and HLA in healthy donors. PCR primers comprised 60 Vbeta and 13 Jbeta primers. TCRdb's copy holds only in-frame clones and misses some; the assay was immunoSEQ multiplex PCR. Of about 140,000 clones listed, over 60% are singletons. Source material: PBMCs. These receptor sequences come from a female donor in good health and CMV-seropositive.

The DNA for the CDR3 is TGTGCCAGCATCCAATCGACAGGGCAAGAGACCCAGTACTTC. Translating it yields CASIQSTGQETQYF. The rearrangement joins TRBV7-8 to TRBJ2-5; 7 bases align to TRBD1. Germline CDR1 and CDR2: SGHVS and FQNEAQ. V lost 7 bases and J lost 2; bases outside the gene matches: 7. The CDR3 extends over 14 amino acids.

The CDR3 DNA is TGTGCCAGCAGCCCTACCGTACAGTCCATGAACACTGAAGCTTTCTTT. Translating it yields CASSPTVQSMNTEAFF. This chain links TRBV4-2 with TRBJ1-1; D is uncertain. The CDR3 is made up of 16 amino acids. The ends were cut back, 4 bases at V and 0 bases at J, with 15 bases in the middle. Germline lookup yields CDR1 LGHNA and CDR2 YNFKEQ.

The chain couples TRBV5-6 to TRBJ2-6; D not certain. Germline CDR1 reads SGHDT; CDR2 reads YYEEEE. The CDR3 consists of 14 residues. Trimming shortened V by 3 bases and J by 2 bases, and 6 bases separated the two germline ends. Here the CDR3 DNA reads TGTGCCAGCAGCTCGTCGGCTGGGGCCAACGTCCTGACTTTC. Encoded protein: CASSSSAGANVLTF.

With respect to this clone: An end of the junction differs from the germline gene, which may be a read error. V usage is TRBV27 and J usage is TRBJ2-7; 11 bases match TRBD1. Germline assignment: CDR1 MNHEY and CDR2 SMNVEV (reference sequence). This CDR3 is built from 14 residues. The CDR3 DNA sequence: TGTGCCAGCAGTTTTCGGACAGGGGGCTCCGAGCAGCACTTC. Protein product: CASSFRTGGSEQHF.

The chain recombines TRBV7-9 with TRBJ2-6, with TRBD1 matching 11 bases. Unmatched junction bases numbered 5, after V lost 5 bases and J lost 2 bases. The CDR3 runs 17 residues. Germline V CDR1 and CDR2: SEHNR, FQNEAQ (reference sequence). CDR3 sequence reads: CASSPGQGAPGANVLTF. The CDR3 DNA is TGTGCCAGCAGCCCCGGACAGGGGGCGCCTGGGGCCAACGTCCTGACTTTC.

The chain is built from TRBV7-8 and TRBJ2-1; 11 bases fit TRBD2. The CDR3 is made up of 15 amino acids. Looked up from germline, CDR1 is SGHVS and CDR2 is FQNEAQ. With 5 bases clipped from V and 4 bases from J, the junction kept 4 bases outside the gene matches. The CDR3 spells CASSNSGGGYNEQFF. DNA of the CDR3: TGTGCCAGCAGCAATAGCGGGGGGGGGTACAATGAGCAGTTCTTC.

The rearrangement uses TRBV14 and TRBJ2-3; no clear D. V was pared by 0 bases and J by 7 bases, with 17 bases between. Germline V gene sequence: CDR1 SGHDN, CDR2 FVKESK. The CDR3 is 16 residues long. The CDR3 region has the DNA TGTGCCAGCAGCCAAGATAATGGTTACTCGCCAAATACGCAGTATTTT. Translated: CASSQDNGYSPNTQYF.

This clone came up once. The chain carries TRBV29-1 and TRBJ2-5; 9 bases line up with TRBD1. The CDR3 consists of 12 residues. Looked up from germline, CDR1 is SQVTM and CDR2 is ANQGSEA. V shed 6 bases, J shed 4 bases, and the junction held 3 bases outside the gene matches. The CDR3 here is CSVGQGRETQYF. CDR3 in DNA: TGCAGCGTAGGACAGGGGCGAGAGACCCAGTACTTC.

This clone came up a few times. This chain joins TRBV29-1 and TRBJ2-1, with D tentatively TRBD2 (5 bases). This CDR3 region has 14 residues. Germline V gene data show CDR1 as SQVTM and CDR2 as ANQGSEA. Trimming pared 6 bases from V and 1 base from J, leaving 13 bases between. The CDR3 reads CSVGTSRSYNEQFF. The CDR3 coding sequence is TGCAGCGTGGGTACTAGTAGGTCCTACAATGAGCAGTTCTTC.

V is TRBV7-2 and J is TRBJ2-7; D is uncertain. Germline V gene sequence: CDR1 SGHTA, CDR2 FQGNSA. Deletions cut 0 bases from V and 6 bases from J, with 3 bases between. This CDR3 has 11 amino acids. The CDR3 protein is CASSLALEQYF. The CDR3 coding sequence is TGTGCCAGCAGCTTAGCCCTCGAGCAGTACTTC.

This clone occurred a few times. The chain employs TRBV6-5 and TRBJ1-1; tentatively, D is TRBD1 (5 bases). Between the trimmed V and J ends, which lost 4 bases and 0 bases, there was a span of 9 bases. The CDR3 is 14 residues long. Germline V gives CDR1 MNHEY, CDR2 SVGAGI. DNA for the CDR3: TGTGCCAGCAGTTTGACAGAAATGAACACTGAAGCTTTCTTT. Translation gives CASSLTEMNTEAFF.

This clone was found once. The V gene is TRBV5-4, the J gene TRBJ1-5; D may be TRBD1 (6 bases). This CDR3 is 14 amino acids long. Trimming pared 2 bases from V and 7 bases from J, leaving 13 bases between. The germline CDR1 and CDR2 sequences are SGHNT and YYREEE (reference sequence). The CDR3 sequence: CASSFQGSGQPQHF. CDR3 sequence (DNA): TGTGCCAGCAGCTTCCAGGGGTCAGGACAGCCCCAGCATTTT.

V and J are TRBV5-4 and TRBJ2-7; weak D call: TRBD1 (6 bases). Germline CDR1 SGHNT, CDR2 YYREEE (reference sequence). The CDR3 spans 13 residues. V lost 0 bases, J lost 4 bases, and 8 bases lay in between. The CDR3 protein is CASSLGQEYEQYF. In DNA, the CDR3 is TGTGCCAGCAGCTTGGGACAGGAGTACGAGCAGTACTTC.

V is TRBV7-2 and J is TRBJ1-5; TRBD1 matches at 9 bases. The CDR3 loop spans 15 amino acids. Germline assignment: CDR1 SGHTA and CDR2 FQGNSA. The J segment lost 3 bases and the V segment lost 5 bases, leaving 5 bases of the junction unmatched. The CDR3, as DNA: TGTGCCAGCAGCCCGGACAGGGGATACAATCAGCCCCAGCATTTT. Its translation: CASSPDRGYNQPQHF.

The chain has TRBV2 and TRBJ1-5, with 8 bases that match TRBD1. The CDR3 length is 15 residues. Per germline, CDR1 SNHLY and CDR2 FYNNEI. Losses at the gene ends were 6 bases for V and 2 bases for J; bases not matched to a gene: 6. The CDR3 coding sequence is TGTGCCAGCAGGGACAGGGTAGCGGGCAATCAGCCCCAGCATTTT. Its protein is CASRDRVAGNQPQHF.

The V gene is TRBV30, the J gene TRBJ2-7, with a tentative D call TRBD1 (6 bases). The ends were cut back, 2 bases at V and 2 bases at J, with 10 bases in the middle. The length of the CDR3 is 13 residues. The germline V gene encodes CDR1 GTSNPN and CDR2 SVGIG (reference sequence). The chain's CDR3 is CAWSRDTPYEQYF. The CDR3 nucleotides read TGTGCCTGGAGTCGGGACACTCCCTACGAGCAGTACTTC.

V and J are TRBV11-2 and TRBJ2-4, with D perhaps TRBD2 (7 bases). The ends were cut back, 2 bases at V and 9 bases at J, with 17 bases in the middle. This CDR3 is built from 15 residues. Germline-derived CDR1 and CDR2 are SGHAT and FQNNGV. CDR3 sequence reads: CASSLTAGAPGIQYF. CDR3 coding DNA: TGTGCCAGCAGCTTAACGGCGGGGGCCCCGGGCATTCAGTACTTC.

V usage is TRBV4-2 and J usage is TRBJ2-7; weak D call: TRBD1 (6 bases). Germline V CDR1 and CDR2: LGHNA, YNFKEQ. V lost 1 base and J lost 0, with 19 bases in between. The CDR3 spans 18 residues. The CDR3 loop is CASSQGRGGGRASYEQYF. CDR3 in DNA: TGTGCCAGCAGCCAAGGTAGGGGTGGGGGCAGGGCCTCCTACGAGCAGTACTTC.

This chain uses TRBV28 with TRBJ1-2; D unresolved. The CDR3 extends over 11 amino acids. Germline-derived CDR1 and CDR2 are MDHEN and SYDVKM. The CDR3: CAIVFDYGYTF. In nucleotides, the CDR3 is TGTGCAATAGTGTTCGACTATGGCTACACCTTC.

A few counts support this clone. The junction departs from germline at one end; a sequencing error may be responsible. CDR3 sequence: CASSPDRYNSALHF. The CDR3 DNA sequence: TGTGCCAGCAGCCCCGACAGGTATAATTCAGCCCTCCACTTT. The genes are TRBV6-6 and TRBJ1-6, with D perhaps TRBD1 (6 bases). The length of the CDR3 is 14 residues. The V gene's germline CDR1 is MNHNY and CDR2 SVGAGI (reference sequence).

Worth noting for this clone: This specimen includes other DNA sequences encoding the same CDR3. The rearrangement uses TRBV19 and TRBJ1-1; D is undetermined. CDR1 is LNHDA, CDR2 SQIVND, per germline (reference sequence). V dropped 4 bases and J dropped 8 bases, with 14 bases sitting between them. The CDR3 has 13 residues. DNA for the CDR3: TGTGCCAGTAGTACACAGAGACAAACCGAAGCTTTCTTT. Its translation is CASSTQRQTEAFF.

The chain couples TRBV6-1 to TRBJ1-5; D ambiguous. In germline, CDR1 is MNHNS, CDR2 SASEGT. The CDR3 covers 15 residues. With 5 bases removed from V and 0 bases from J, the gap between germline ends came to 11 bases. CDR3 amino acids: CASSTQTLSNQPQHF. DNA for the CDR3: TGTGCCAGCAGTACTCAGACTCTTAGCAATCAGCCCCAGCATTTT.

The chain recombines TRBV7-3 with TRBJ1-2; TRBD1 matches 9 bases. CDR1 SGHTA and CDR2 FQGTGA come from the germline V gene. Losses at the gene ends were 4 bases for V and 6 bases for J; bases not matched to a gene: 6. This CDR3 has 14 amino acids. The CDR3 here is CASSSGTGYDGYTF. DNA of the CDR3: TGTGCCAGCAGCTCCGGGACAGGGTACGATGGCTACACCTTC.